These 8 T cell receptor beta chains share one sample of origin, sequenced in a study of shared clonotypes between healthy human individuals. The naive CD8 subset, CD45RO-negative cells positively selected for CCR7, excluded terminally differentiated effector memory CD45RA+ cells. The data were produced by immunoSEQ multiplex PCR, yet TCRdb's version contains in-frame clones alone and is incomplete. The sample shows roughly 550,000 clones, around 95% of them seen only once. The sequencing sample was made of naive CD8+ T cells sorted from blood. The receptors come from a woman aged 25 to 45 in good health.

The chain is built from TRBV7-9 and TRBJ2-3; D might be TRBD2 (6 bases). Trimming pared 5 bases from V and 3 bases from J, leaving 15 bases between. CDR3 length equals 15 residues. Per the germline V gene, CDR1 is SEHNR and CDR2 is FQNEAQ (reference sequence). The CDR3 loop is CASSMGLTATDTQYF. CDR3 DNA sequence: TGTGCCAGCAGCATGGGACTTACTGCAACAGATACGCAGTATTTT. Full variable domain (rest looked up from reference TRBV7-9 and TRBJ2-3): DTGVSQNPRHKITKRGQNVTFRCDPISEHNRLYWYRQTLGQGPEFLTYFQNEAQLEKSRLLSDRFSAERPKGSFSTLEIQRTEQGDSAMYLCASSMGLTATDTQYFGPGTRLTVL.

This rearrangement joins TRBV6-1 to TRBJ1-5; D not certain. The germline gives CDR1 MNHNS, CDR2 SASEGT. This CDR3 comprises 15 residues. Trimming took 4 bases from V and 4 from J, leaving 14 bases between them. The CDR3 sequence: CASSGWGKENQPQHF. The CDR3 DNA sequence: TGTGCCAGCAGTGGGTGGGGTAAGGAGAATCAGCCCCAGCATTTT.

This clone appeared a single time. The chain combines TRBV2 with TRBJ1-2; D might be TRBD1 (5 bases). This CDR3 contains 10 residues. V was cut by 8 bases and J by 5 bases, with 6 bases left in between. Germline CDR1 and CDR2: SNHLY and FYNNEI. The CDR3 nucleotides read TGTGCCAGCGGGGGATATGGCTACACCTTC. The encoded protein is CASGGYGYTF.

The chain has TRBV19 and TRBJ2-7, with TRBD2 identical over 7 bases. The CDR3 totals 15 residues. The V gene's germline CDR1 is LNHDA and CDR2 SQIVND (reference sequence). V gave up 5 bases and J gave up 1 base; unmatched junction bases: 8. The CDR3 nucleotides read TGTGCCAGTAGTTTTGAGGCGGGAGAGTCCTACGAGCAGTACTTC. This sequence encodes CASSFEAGESYEQYF.

The J gene is TRBJ2-7, the V gene TRBV27; D may be TRBD2 (5 bases). This CDR3 spans 14 amino acids. Germline-derived CDR1 and CDR2 are MNHEY and SMNVEV (reference sequence). V dropped 4 bases and J dropped 3 bases, with 13 bases sitting between them. The CDR3 loop is CASSSQDWIYEQYF. DNA of the CDR3: TGTGCCAGCAGTTCCCAGGACTGGATCTACGAGCAGTACTTC.

This sequence joins TRBV2 and TRBJ1-1; D is undetermined. V dropped 6 bases and J dropped 0 bases, with 14 bases sitting between them. The CDR3 totals 15 residues. The V gene's germline CDR1 is SNHLY and CDR2 FYNNEI. This CDR3 is CASRGKDLMNTEAFF. CDR3 nucleotide sequence: TGTGCCAGCAGGGGGAAGGACCTAATGAACACTGAAGCTTTCTTT.

CDR3 sequence reads: CASSITGGTGELFF. The CDR3 nucleotides read TGTGCCAGTAGTATTACAGGGGGCACTGGGGAGCTGTTTTTT. The V and J genes are TRBV19 and TRBJ2-2; 9 nucleotides align to TRBD1. The CDR3 loop spans 14 amino acids. V gave up 3 bases and J gave up 8 bases; unmatched junction bases: 4. Germline-derived CDR1 and CDR2 are LNHDA and SQIVND (reference sequence).

The genes are TRBV28 and TRBJ1-1; TRBD1 matches 7 bases. Trimming at V came to 5 bases and at J to 4 bases, leaving 10 bases not matched to a gene. The germline gives CDR1 MDHEN, CDR2 SYDVKM. The CDR3 is 15 amino acids. For the CDR3, the DNA is TGTGCCAGCAGTACTGGGACAGAGGAAGGCACTGAAGCTTTCTTT. Amino acids: CASSTGTEEGTEAFF.